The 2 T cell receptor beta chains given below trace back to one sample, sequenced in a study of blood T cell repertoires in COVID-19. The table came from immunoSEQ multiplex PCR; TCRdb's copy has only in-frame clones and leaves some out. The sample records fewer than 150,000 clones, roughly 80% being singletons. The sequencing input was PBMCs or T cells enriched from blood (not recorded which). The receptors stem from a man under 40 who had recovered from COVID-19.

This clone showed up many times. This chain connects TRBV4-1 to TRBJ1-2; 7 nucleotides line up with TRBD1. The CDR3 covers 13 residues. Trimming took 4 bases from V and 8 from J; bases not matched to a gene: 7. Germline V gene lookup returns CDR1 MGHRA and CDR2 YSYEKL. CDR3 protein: CASSPDRSMGYTF. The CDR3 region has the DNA TGCGCCAGCAGCCCGGACAGGAGTATGGGCTACACCTTC.

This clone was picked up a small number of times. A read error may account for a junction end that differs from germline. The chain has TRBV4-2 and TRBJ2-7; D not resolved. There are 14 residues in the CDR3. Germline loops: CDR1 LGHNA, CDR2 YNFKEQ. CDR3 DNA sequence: TGTGCCAGCAGCGAAGATTACTCCTCCTACGAGCAGTACTTC. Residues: CASSEDYSSYEQYF.